This T cell receptor beta chain was identified during a study of blood T cells in healthy people across ages. Study-wide findings and caveats: Leaving the PBMCs unsorted stopped any conclusive comparison of naive versus antigen-experienced cells.

Between the trimmed V and J ends, which lost 1 base and 1 base, there was a span of 12 bases. The CDR3 runs 16 residues. From germline, CDR1 is KGHDR and CDR2 SFDVKD. This clonotype was seen many times. Its antigen is as yet unknown. The authors ran a second PCR of about 7 to 11 cycles using a sample-barcoded 5' primer and a J-beta primer mix. From each sample, at least 2.5 million paired-end reads containing CDR3 were obtained. MiXCR, applied by TCRdb to the 5' RACE reads, yields one record per CDR3 protein. The sample has around 600,000 distinct CDR3 sequences, around 48% seen once; the top ten hold approximately 25%.

The receptor comes from a man aged 80 or over in good health. The rearrangement links TRBV24-1 to TRBJ2-5, with D possibly TRBD1 on 6 matching bases. Sequences were obtained from blood. The CDR3: CATSDFGLGAQETQYF. DNA of the CDR3: TGTGCCACCAGTGATTTTGGCTTGGGGGCCCAAGAGACCCAGTACTTC.